Listed below are T cell receptor beta chains from one sample, sequenced in a study of T cell responses to AZD1222 COVID-19 vaccine. Here immunoSEQ multiplex PCR was the method, and the copy in TCRdb shows in-frame clones only, minus some. This repertoire shows 150,000 to 160,000 clones, about 87% found once; its top ten account for 3% to 3.5%. Material: peripheral blood, obtained on day 0 of AZD1222 vaccination. These TCRs come from an adult in good health. Each CDR3 is given with its conserved first and last residue. A D gene is named only where the DNA matches it firmly. The size of a clone is reported for some rows only, either as once, few or many, or as a class for expanded clones.

clone_size: NA
v_call: TRBV5-5
d_call: NA
j_call: TRBJ2-5
cdr3_aa: CASSLGGPTQETQYF
cdr3_nt: TGTGCCAGCAGCTTGGGTGGGCCCACCCAGGAGACCCAGTACTTC

clone_size: NA
v_call: TRBV7-2
d_call: TRBD1
j_call: TRBJ1-3
cdr3_aa: CASSFGTAWSSGNTIYF
cdr3_nt: TGTGCCAGCAGCTTCGGGACAGCTTGGAGCTCTGGAAACACCATATATTTT

clone_size: NA
v_call: TRBV7-3
d_call: TRBD1
j_call: TRBJ2-1
cdr3_aa: CASSLGTAEQFF
cdr3_nt: TGTGCCAGCAGCTTGGGGACAGCTGAGCAGTTCTTC

clone_size: NA
v_call: TRBV12-5
d_call: NA
j_call: TRBJ1-5
cdr3_aa: CASGPGSNQPQHF
cdr3_nt: TGTGCTAGTGGTCCCGGAAGCAATCAGCCCCAGCATTTT

clone_size: NA
v_call: TRBV4-3
d_call: NA
j_call: TRBJ2-1
cdr3_aa: CASSQVFSGNMYNEQFF
cdr3_nt: TGCGCCAGCAGCCAAGTTTTCTCAGGAAATATGTACAATGAGCAGTTCTTC

clone_size: NA
v_call: TRBV27
d_call: TRBD1
j_call: TRBJ1-1
cdr3_aa: CASSFDRGNTEAFF
cdr3_nt: TGTGCCAGCAGTTTCGACAGGGGGAACACTGAAGCTTTCTTT

clone_size: NA
v_call: TRBV10-3
d_call: NA
j_call: TRBJ2-7
cdr3_aa: CAISDTQGYEQYF
cdr3_nt: TGTGCCATCAGTGATACACAGGGTTACGAGCAGTACTTC

clone_size: NA
v_call: TRBV10-1
d_call: TRBD1
j_call: TRBJ2-7
cdr3_aa: CASSEGTGPYEQYF
cdr3_nt: TGCGCCAGCAGTGAAGGGACAGGGCCCTACGAGCAGTACTTC

clone_size: NA
v_call: TRBV2
d_call: TRBD1
j_call: TRBJ1-4
cdr3_aa: CASSGGTGRAGEKLFF
cdr3_nt: TGTGCCAGCAGTGGAGGGACAGGGAGAGCCGGTGAAAAACTGTTTTTT

clone_size: NA
v_call: TRBV14
d_call: NA
j_call: TRBJ1-2
cdr3_aa: CASSQDLLGQGYTF
cdr3_nt: TGTGCCAGCAGCCAAGATCTGCTGGGGCAGGGCTACACCTTC

clone_size: NA
v_call: TRBV5-1
d_call: TRBD1
j_call: TRBJ1-3
cdr3_aa: CASSPDRAPGNTIYF
cdr3_nt: TGCGCCAGCAGCCCGGACAGGGCACCTGGAAACACCATATATTTT

clone_size: once
v_call: TRBV6-2/TRBV6-3
d_call: TRBD2
j_call: TRBJ2-5
cdr3_aa: CASSPKGLSETQYF
cdr3_nt: TGTGCCAGCAGTCCCAAGGGACTATCGGAGACCCAGTACTTC

clone_size: NA
v_call: TRBV6-1
d_call: NA
j_call: TRBJ2-5
cdr3_aa: CASSEADHGTQYF
cdr3_nt: TGTGCCAGCAGTGAAGCGGATCACGGGACCCAGTACTTC

clone_size: NA
v_call: TRBV18
d_call: TRBD1
j_call: TRBJ1-2
cdr3_aa: CASSPAGQGEGGYTF
cdr3_nt: TGTGCCAGCTCACCAGCCGGACAGGGGGAGGGCGGCTACACCTTC

clone_size: NA
v_call: TRBV5-1
d_call: NA
j_call: TRBJ1-5
cdr3_aa: CASSLDGEPQHF
cdr3_nt: TGCGCCAGCAGCTTGGACGGGGAGCCCCAGCATTTT

clone_size: NA
v_call: TRBV9
d_call: NA
j_call: TRBJ1-2
cdr3_aa: CASSGASGYTF
cdr3_nt: TGTGCCAGCAGCGGGGCTTCGGGCTACACCTTC

clone_size: NA
v_call: TRBV6-5
d_call: NA
j_call: TRBJ2-1
cdr3_aa: CASRKRGPYNEQFF
cdr3_nt: TGTGCCAGCAGAAAACGGGGCCCATACAATGAGCAGTTCTTC

clone_size: once
v_call: TRBV5-1
d_call: TRBD1
j_call: TRBJ1-1
cdr3_aa: CASSALASGTVNTEAFF
cdr3_nt: TGCGCCAGCAGCGCCTTAGCATCCGGGACAGTAAACACTGAAGCTTTCTTT

clone_size: once
v_call: TRBV7-2
d_call: NA
j_call: TRBJ2-5
cdr3_aa: CASSLVASTGTQYF
cdr3_nt: TGTGCCAGCAGCTTAGTAGCTAGCACAGGGACCCAGTACTTC

clone_size: NA
v_call: TRBV3-1/TRBV3-2
d_call: NA
j_call: TRBJ2-2
cdr3_aa: CASSQGFGGNGELFF
cdr3_nt: TGTGCCAGCAGCCAAGGATTCGGAGGAAACGGGGAGCTGTTTTTT

clone_size: NA
v_call: TRBV3-1/TRBV3-2
d_call: NA
j_call: TRBJ1-1
cdr3_aa: CASSQLVGEAFF
cdr3_nt: TGTGCCAGCAGCCAATTGGTGGGGGAAGCTTTCTTT

clone_size: NA
v_call: TRBV5-1
d_call: TRBD1
j_call: TRBJ2-2
cdr3_aa: CASSPTGLGTGELFF
cdr3_nt: TGCGCCAGCAGCCCGACAGGGTTGGGCACCGGGGAGCTGTTTTTT

clone_size: once
v_call: TRBV4-3
d_call: NA
j_call: TRBJ2-6
cdr3_aa: CASSQEYTASSGANVLTF
cdr3_nt: TGCGCCAGCAGCCAAGAGTATACCGCTAGCTCTGGGGCCAACGTCCTGACTTTC

clone_size: NA
v_call: TRBV4-3
d_call: TRBD1
j_call: TRBJ1-2
cdr3_aa: CASSQEPGQGPYGYTF
cdr3_nt: TGCGCCAGCAGCCAAGAGCCGGGACAGGGTCCCTATGGCTACACCTTC

clone_size: NA
v_call: TRBV10-3
d_call: TRBD1
j_call: TRBJ1-3
cdr3_aa: CATTGQTSGNTIYF
cdr3_nt: TGTGCCACAACGGGACAGACCTCTGGAAACACCATATATTTT

clone_size: few
v_call: TRBV7-2
d_call: NA
j_call: TRBJ1-6
cdr3_aa: CASSLDGAPLHF
cdr3_nt: TGTGCCAGCAGCTTAGATGGGGCGCCCCTCCACTTT

clone_size: NA
v_call: TRBV20-1
d_call: NA
j_call: TRBJ1-4
cdr3_aa: CSASTDSNEKLFF
cdr3_nt: TGCAGTGCTAGTACAGACTCTAATGAAAAACTGTTTTTT

clone_size: NA
v_call: TRBV5-1
d_call: TRBD1
j_call: TRBJ1-4
cdr3_aa: CASSSLPGQVEKLFF
cdr3_nt: TGCGCCAGCAGCTCCTTACCCGGACAGGTAGAAAAACTGTTTTTT

clone_size: NA
v_call: TRBV6-5
d_call: NA
j_call: TRBJ1-6
cdr3_aa: CASSSRLGAYNSPLHF
cdr3_nt: TGTGCCAGCAGTTCCCGACTCGGGGCGTATAATTCACCCCTCCACTTT

clone_size: NA
v_call: TRBV18
d_call: TRBD2
j_call: TRBJ2-3
cdr3_aa: CASSQSGGAGTQYF
cdr3_nt: TGTGCCAGCTCACAGAGCGGGGGGGCCGGTACGCAGTATTTT

clone_size: once
v_call: TRBV7-8
d_call: NA
j_call: TRBJ1-2
cdr3_aa: CASRHLQGTLGGYTF
cdr3_nt: TGTGCCAGCAGACACTTGCAGGGAACGCTCGGGGGCTACACCTTC

clone_size: NA
v_call: TRBV5-4
d_call: NA
j_call: TRBJ2-2
cdr3_aa: CASSFDERNTGELFF
cdr3_nt: TGTGCCAGCAGCTTCGATGAGAGGAACACCGGGGAGCTGTTTTTT

clone_size: NA
v_call: TRBV9
d_call: NA
j_call: TRBJ2-2
cdr3_aa: CASSPQQGNTGELFF
cdr3_nt: TGTGCCAGCAGCCCTCAACAGGGGAACACCGGGGAGCTGTTTTTT

clone_size: NA
v_call: TRBV7-9
d_call: NA
j_call: TRBJ1-3
cdr3_aa: CASSRNLLGANSGNTIYF
cdr3_nt: TGTGCCAGCAGCCGAAATCTACTCGGGGCGAACTCTGGAAACACCATATATTTT

clone_size: NA
v_call: TRBV5-4
d_call: NA
j_call: TRBJ2-5
cdr3_aa: CASSLQGRKETQYF
cdr3_nt: TGTGCCAGCAGCTTACAGGGTAGGAAAGAGACCCAGTACTTC

clone_size: NA
v_call: TRBV6-5
d_call: NA
j_call: TRBJ2-3
cdr3_aa: CASRKSYHTDTQYF
cdr3_nt: TGTGCCAGCCGAAAGTCGTACCACACAGATACGCAGTATTTT

clone_size: NA
v_call: TRBV10-2
d_call: TRBD1
j_call: TRBJ1-5
cdr3_aa: CASSDYRDSQPQHF
cdr3_nt: TGCGCCAGCAGTGATTACCGGGACAGTCAGCCCCAGCATTTT

clone_size: NA
v_call: TRBV6-2/TRBV6-3
d_call: TRBD2
j_call: TRBJ2-7
cdr3_aa: CASSYGRGVTYEQYF
cdr3_nt: TGTGCCAGCAGTTACGGGCGGGGGGTAACCTACGAGCAGTACTTC

clone_size: NA
v_call: TRBV5-1
d_call: TRBD1
j_call: TRBJ1-2
cdr3_aa: CASSLQGGMPYGYTF
cdr3_nt: TGCGCCAGCAGCCTGCAGGGGGGGATGCCCTATGGCTACACCTTC

clone_size: once
v_call: TRBV3-1/TRBV3-2
d_call: TRBD1
j_call: TRBJ1-2
cdr3_aa: CASSHVGQGAGYTF
cdr3_nt: TGTGCCAGCAGCCACGTGGGACAGGGGGCTGGTTACACCTTC

clone_size: NA
v_call: TRBV5-4
d_call: TRBD1
j_call: TRBJ2-7
cdr3_aa: CASSAPGQLYEQYF
cdr3_nt: TGTGCCAGCAGCGCCCCGGGACAGCTCTACGAGCAGTACTTC

clone_size: NA
v_call: TRBV5-4
d_call: TRBD1
j_call: TRBJ1-4
cdr3_aa: CASSSTGGGEKLFF
cdr3_nt: TGTGCCAGCAGCTCGACAGGGGGGGGAGAAAAACTGTTTTTT

clone_size: NA
v_call: TRBV11-2
d_call: NA
j_call: TRBJ2-1
cdr3_aa: CASSLDRGGRNEQFF
cdr3_nt: TGTGCCAGCAGCTTAGACAGGGGAGGGAGGAATGAGCAGTTCTTC

clone_size: NA
v_call: TRBV18
d_call: NA
j_call: TRBJ2-7
cdr3_aa: CASSPGRSYEQYF
cdr3_nt: TGTGCCAGCTCACCAGGAAGGTCCTACGAGCAGTACTTC

clone_size: NA
v_call: TRBV14
d_call: NA
j_call: TRBJ1-5
cdr3_aa: CASSPPTADSNQPQHF
cdr3_nt: TGTGCCAGCAGCCCCCCCACGGCGGATAGCAATCAGCCCCAGCATTTT

clone_size: NA
v_call: TRBV5-1
d_call: TRBD1
j_call: TRBJ2-2
cdr3_aa: CASSGTGGRTGELFF
cdr3_nt: TGCGCCAGCAGCGGGACAGGGGGCCGCACCGGGGAGCTGTTTTTT

clone_size: once
v_call: TRBV10-2
d_call: TRBD2
j_call: TRBJ2-3
cdr3_aa: CASSLAGSTDTQYF
cdr3_nt: TGCGCCAGCTCACTAGCGGGATCCACAGATACGCAGTATTTT

clone_size: NA
v_call: TRBV12-3/TRBV12-4
d_call: NA
j_call: TRBJ1-2
cdr3_aa: CASSQTPNYGYTF
cdr3_nt: TGTGCCAGCAGTCAGACACCAAACTATGGCTACACCTTC

clone_size: NA
v_call: TRBV3-1/TRBV3-2
d_call: TRBD1
j_call: TRBJ2-2
cdr3_aa: CASSPGQGAGELFF
cdr3_nt: TGTGCCAGCAGCCCCGGACAGGGTGCCGGGGAGCTGTTTTTT

clone_size: NA
v_call: TRBV24-1
d_call: TRBD1
j_call: TRBJ2-3
cdr3_aa: CATSDVTGATDTQYF
cdr3_nt: TGTGCCACCAGTGACGTGACAGGGGCAACAGATACGCAGTATTTT

clone_size: once
v_call: TRBV7-2
d_call: TRBD2
j_call: TRBJ2-2
cdr3_aa: CASSLQPRGSSGELFF
cdr3_nt: TGTGCCAGCAGCTTACAGCCGCGGGGGTCTTCCGGGGAGCTGTTTTTT

clone_size: NA
v_call: TRBV29-1
d_call: TRBD1
j_call: TRBJ1-5
cdr3_aa: CSVTGGGQPQHF
cdr3_nt: TGCAGCGTTACAGGGGGAGGTCAGCCCCAGCATTTT

clone_size: NA
v_call: TRBV3-1/TRBV3-2
d_call: TRBD2
j_call: TRBJ2-1
cdr3_aa: CASSQDAGGHNEQFF
cdr3_nt: TGTGCCAGCAGCCAAGATGCGGGGGGCCACAATGAGCAGTTCTTC

clone_size: NA
v_call: TRBV19
d_call: NA
j_call: TRBJ2-3
cdr3_aa: CASTPPLGNTQYF
cdr3_nt: TGTGCCAGTACGCCCCCTTTAGGGAATACGCAGTATTTT